This is a list of T cell receptor beta chains from one sample in a study of chemoradiotherapy in HPV16-positive cancers. This table comes from immunoSEQ multiplex PCR, and its TCRdb copy is limited to in-frame clones, with some not included. This sample has over 6,000 clones, with over 75% found just once. The material was tumor tissue, obtained from a patient who underwent chemoradiotherapy. These receptors all stem from a human donor with HPV-associated anogenital cancer. Each CDR3 is given with its conserved first and last residue. Fields, in order: J gene, clone size, D gene, V gene, CDR3 DNA, CDR3 protein. The D gene is left open where the match is weak. Not every row has a clone size; where given, it reads once, few, many or a size class.

J: TRBJ1-3
size: .
D: .
V: TRBV11-2
DNA: TGTGCCAGCAGCTTAGTAACCGCCGGTGGAAACACCATATATTTT
CDR3: CASSLVTAGGNTIYF

J: TRBJ1-3
size: .
D: .
V: TRBV7-6
DNA: TGTGCCAGCAGCTTAACGGGGGGCCTTGGAAACACCATATATTTT
CDR3: CASSLTGGLGNTIYF

J: TRBJ2-5
size: .
D: .
V: TRBV5-1
DNA: TGCGCCAGCAGCTTGGGGACCTTCCAAGAGACCCAGTACTTC
CDR3: CASSLGTFQETQYF

J: TRBJ2-2
size: .
D: TRBD2
V: TRBV19
DNA: TGTGCCAGTAGTTCGGTCGTTGGGGGGGGGACCGGGGAGCTGTTTTTT
CDR3: CASSSVVGGGTGELFF

J: TRBJ2-5
size: once
D: .
V: TRBV5-1
DNA: TGCGCCAGCAGCTTTAGCGCAGAGACCCAGTACTTC
CDR3: CASSFSAETQYF

J: TRBJ1-1
size: .
D: .
V: TRBV9
DNA: TGTGCCAGCAGCGTAGCTGAGGGCACTGAAGCTTTCTTT
CDR3: CASSVAEGTEAFF

J: TRBJ2-2
size: .
D: .
V: TRBV6-4
DNA: TGTGCCATCCCGGAGGGGGCGGACCGCCCAAACACCGGGGAGCTGTTTTTT
CDR3: CAIPEGADRPNTGELFF

J: TRBJ2-5
size: .
D: .
V: TRBV11-2
DNA: TGTGCCAGCAGCTTGGGGGGCCAAGAGACCCAGTACTTC
CDR3: CASSLGGQETQYF

J: TRBJ1-1
size: .
D: .
V: TRBV19
DNA: TGTGCCAGTAGTATGGGACATAGGAACACTGAAGCTTTCTTT
CDR3: CASSMGHRNTEAFF

J: TRBJ2-1
size: .
D: .
V: TRBV5-4
DNA: TGTGCCAGCAGCTTGGGTGGGCCCTACAATGAGCAGTTCTTC
CDR3: CASSLGGPYNEQFF

J: TRBJ2-7
size: few
D: TRBD1
V: TRBV29-1
DNA: TGCAGCGTTGAAGTCCGGGACAGGGGGACTTACGAGCAGTACTTC
CDR3: CSVEVRDRGTYEQYF

J: TRBJ2-2
size: .
D: TRBD1
V: TRBV11-3
DNA: TGTGCCAGCAGACCACAGGGGGCGGGCGCCGGGGAGCTGTTTTTT
CDR3: CASRPQGAGAGELFF

J: TRBJ1-1
size: once
D: .
V: TRBV5-1
DNA: TGCGCCAGCAGCTTGGCCTTGAACACTGAAGCTTTCTTT
CDR3: CASSLALNTEAFF

J: TRBJ2-1
size: .
D: TRBD2
V: TRBV2
DNA: TGTGCCAGCAGTGATGGACTAGCGGGGATTGAGCAGTTCTTC
CDR3: CASSDGLAGIEQFF

J: TRBJ1-2
size: .
D: .
V: TRBV6-5
DNA: TGTGCCAGCAGTCCCGGGGAAACTTATGGCTACACCTTC
CDR3: CASSPGETYGYTF

J: TRBJ1-2
size: large
D: .
V: TRBV13
DNA: TGTGCCAGCAGCTTATATAATGCAGGGGAGAATGGCTACACCTTC
CDR3: CASSLYNAGENGYTF

J: TRBJ1-6
size: .
D: .
V: TRBV6-1
DNA: TGTGCCAGCAGTGTAGCAAGGTCCTATAATTCACCCCTCCACTTT
CDR3: CASSVARSYNSPLHF

J: TRBJ2-3
size: .
D: TRBD2
V: TRBV10-1
DNA: TGCGCCAGCAGTGCTTGTAGCGGGAGGGCCGAGTCCACAGATACGCAGTATTTT
CDR3: CASSACSGRAESTDTQYF

J: TRBJ2-3
size: once
D: TRBD2
V: TRBV7-2
DNA: TGTGCCAGCAGCTTAGCCGGACTAGCGGGGGGTTGGAGGGGCACAGATACGCAGTATTTT
CDR3: CASSLAGLAGGWRGTDTQYF

J: TRBJ2-2
size: few
D: .
V: TRBV12-5
DNA: TGTGCTAGTGGTTTGGTAGTCTCGGGCGTCGGGGAGCTGTTTTTT
CDR3: CASGLVVSGVGELFF

J: TRBJ2-5
size: .
D: .
V: TRBV5-6
DNA: TGTGCCAGCAGCTGGGGACGGGCCCAAGAGACCCAGTACTTC
CDR3: CASSWGRAQETQYF

J: TRBJ2-2
size: .
D: .
V: TRBV10-2
DNA: TGCGCCAGCAGTGACGGGGCCCCCAACACCGGGGAGCTGTTTTTT
CDR3: CASSDGAPNTGELFF

J: TRBJ1-1
size: .
D: .
V: TRBV27
DNA: TGTGCCAGCAGGGTTAACACGAACACTGAAGCTTTCTTT
CDR3: CASRVNTNTEAFF

J: TRBJ2-3
size: .
D: TRBD1
V: TRBV7-8
DNA: TGTGCCAGCATAATAGACAGGGGTAACACAGATACGCAGTATTTT
CDR3: CASIIDRGNTDTQYF

J: TRBJ2-5
size: .
D: TRBD1
V: TRBV4-1
DNA: TGCGCCAGCAGCCAAGGAGAACAGGGGAAGACCCAGTACTTC
CDR3: CASSQGEQGKTQYF

J: TRBJ2-2
size: .
D: .
V: TRBV15
DNA: TGTGCCACCAGTCGACTAGCCGGGGAGCTGTTTTTT
CDR3: CATSRLAGELFF

J: TRBJ1-2
size: once
D: .
V: TRBV28
DNA: TGTGCCAGCAGTTTACCCGACAGTCTTTATGGCTACACCTTC
CDR3: CASSLPDSLYGYTF

J: TRBJ2-1
size: .
D: .
V: TRBV5-8
DNA: TGTGCCAGCAGCGGAAAGGACGGGCAGCACCCTTACAATGAGCAGTTCTTC
CDR3: CASSGKDGQHPYNEQFF

J: TRBJ1-1
size: .
D: .
V: TRBV10-3
DNA: TGTGCCATCAAGGTAGCTTTCTTT
CDR3: CAIKVAFF

J: TRBJ2-3
size: .
D: .
V: TRBV4-2
DNA: TGTGCCAGCAGCCGGGGCGGGCAGGGCACAGATACGCAGTATTTT
CDR3: CASSRGGQGTDTQYF

J: TRBJ2-3
size: .
D: TRBD2
V: TRBV12-5
DNA: TGTGCTAGTGGTCCGCGACTAGCGGGGGTTCTTACGCAGTATTTT
CDR3: CASGPRLAGVLTQYF

J: TRBJ1-1
size: .
D: .
V: TRBV5-1
DNA: TGCGCCAGCAGCTTGACAGGGTATGGAACTGAAGCTTTCTTT
CDR3: CASSLTGYGTEAFF

J: TRBJ1-3
size: once
D: .
V: TRBV15
DNA: TGTGCCACCAGCAGAGATCTCCGCTCTGGAAACACCATATATTTT
CDR3: CATSRDLRSGNTIYF

J: TRBJ1-4
size: .
D: .
V: TRBV9
DNA: TGTGCCAGCAGCGCCGACTTGGGCACGGCTAATGAAAAACTGTTTTTT
CDR3: CASSADLGTANEKLFF

J: TRBJ1-3
size: .
D: .
V: TRBV14
DNA: TGTGCCAGCAGCCTCGACGGACTGCGGCCGGGAGCAGGAAACACCATATATTTT
CDR3: CASSLDGLRPGAGNTIYF

J: TRBJ1-5
size: .
D: .
V: TRBV6-5
DNA: TGTGCCAGCAGTTACTCGGTGGGGGATCAGCCCCAGCATTTT
CDR3: CASSYSVGDQPQHF

J: TRBJ1-2
size: .
D: .
V: TRBV7-8
DNA: TGTGCCAGCAGCTTAGCCCTTGTAGAACGAGCAGAGCCGAACTATGGCTACACCTTC
CDR3: CASSLALVERAEPNYGYTF

J: TRBJ2-5
size: .
D: TRBD2
V: TRBV5-1
DNA: TGCGCCAGCAGCTTGGGAGTAGCCGGGGGGGAGACCCAGTACTTC
CDR3: CASSLGVAGGETQYF

J: TRBJ2-3
size: .
D: .
V: TRBV7-9
DNA: TGTGCCAGCAGCTCGGTCTGGGGGAGTTCAGGTACGCAGTATTTT
CDR3: CASSSVWGSSGTQYF

J: TRBJ1-2
size: .
D: TRBD1
V: TRBV7-8
DNA: TGTGCCAGCAGCTTAGCTTTAGGGACAGCTTATGGCTACACCTTC
CDR3: CASSLALGTAYGYTF